The 8 T cell receptor beta chains below were found in one sample sequenced in a study of blood T cell repertoires in COVID-19. The table came from immunoSEQ multiplex PCR; TCRdb's copy has only in-frame clones and leaves some out. This table has about 480,000 clones, about 88% appearing once. Material: peripheral blood. The receptors come from a man aged 18 to 29 with COVID-19, enrolled during active disease.

The rearrangement uses TRBV2 and TRBJ2-5; 8 bases are a match to TRBD2. CDR1 is SNHLY, CDR2 FYNNEI, per germline. The trim removed 6 bases at V and 4 bases at J, leaving 22 bases unmatched. CDR3 length: 19 amino acids. This CDR3 reads CASRGRWRRREEVLETQYF. CDR3 bases: TGTGCCAGCAGGGGTAGATGGAGGAGGCGGGAGGAGGTTTTAGAGACCCAGTACTTC.

This clone was seen a few times. This chain's CDR3 is CASSQPGTGGWREQYF. CDR3 coding DNA: TGTGCCAGCAGTCAGCCCGGGACAGGGGGCTGGAGAGAGCAGTACTTC. V is TRBV28 and J is TRBJ2-7, with TRBD1 identical over 12 bases. The CDR3 spans 16 residues. The junction had 12 bases not matched to a gene; V was cut back by 5 bases and J by 7 bases. Germline CDR1 reads MDHEN; CDR2 reads SYDVKM. Using reference TRBV28 and TRBJ2-7 for the parts outside the CDR3, the full variable domain is DVKVTQSSRYLVKRTGEKVFLECVQDMDHENMFWYRQDPGLGLRLIYFSYDVKMKEKGDIPEGYSVSREKKERFSLILESASTNQTSMYLCASSQPGTGGWREQYFGPGTRLTVT.

CDR3 in amino acids: CASSRQGRSSTDTQYF. CDR3 coding DNA: TGTGCCAGCAGTCGACAGGGCCGATCTAGCACAGATACGCAGTATTTT. The V gene is TRBV2, the J gene TRBJ2-3; 7 nucleotides agree with TRBD1. V trimming: 5 bases; J trimming: 0 bases; junction bases outside the gene matches: 8. Looked up from germline, CDR1 is SNHLY and CDR2 is FYNNEI. This CDR3 is 16 amino acids long.

The rearrangement uses TRBV5-5 and TRBJ1-6; maybe TRBD1 (6 bases). Trimming removed 2 bases at V and 6 bases at J, with 15 bases between. Germline lookup yields CDR1 SGHKS and CDR2 YYEKEE (reference sequence). The CDR3 extends over 16 amino acids. In nucleotides, the CDR3 is TGTGCCAGCAGCTTTCAGGGGCCGCGCGGTAATTCACCCCTCCACTTT. Its protein product is CASSFQGPRGNSPLHF. The full variable domain, in which reference TRBV5-5 and TRBJ1-6 provide the parts outside the CDR3, is DAGVTQSPTHLIKTRGQQVTLRCSPISGHKSVSWYQQVLGQGPQFIFQYYEKEERGRGNFPDRFSARQFPNYSSELNVNALLLGDSALYLCASSFQGPRGNSPLHFGNGTRLTVT.

The genes are TRBV5-6 and TRBJ2-7; 7 nucleotides line up with TRBD1. V gave up 6 bases and J gave up 4 bases; unmatched junction bases: 4. The CDR3 has 12 amino acids. Germline V lookup: CDR1 SGHDT, CDR2 YYEEEE. CDR3 sequence (DNA): TGTGCCAGCACCCAACAGGGGTACGAGCAGTACTTC. It encodes CASTQQGYEQYF.

The chain carries TRBV3-1 (or the pseudogene TRBV3-2) and TRBJ1-5; D remains unclear. V lost 0 bases, J lost 0 bases, and 6 bases lay in between. Germline loops: CDR1 LGHDT, CDR2 YNNKEL (reference sequence). The CDR3 contains 15 residues. The CDR3 reads CASSQDVDSNQPQHF. For the CDR3, the DNA is TGTGCCAGCAGCCAAGACGTAGATAGCAATCAGCCCCAGCATTTT.

The chain uses TRBV30 and TRBJ2-5, with 11 bases that match TRBD2. Germline CDR1 is GTSNPN and CDR2 is SVGIG (reference sequence). V dropped 6 bases and J dropped 5; count of bases not matched to a gene: 5. There are 13 residues in the CDR3. CDR3 sequence reads: CACLLAGGETQYF. The CDR3 DNA follows: TGTGCCTGCTTATTAGCGGGGGGGGAGACCCAGTACTTC.

V is TRBV2 and J is TRBJ1-5; D is perhaps TRBD1 (6 bases). The germline gives CDR1 SNHLY, CDR2 FYNNEI. The V gene lost 5 bases and the J gene lost 10 bases, with 18 bases spanning the gap. The CDR3 has 14 residues. Written as DNA, the CDR3 is TGTGCCAGCAGTATTACAGGGCCCGATGTCCCCCAGCATTTT. It yields the protein CASSITGPDVPQHF.